Described below is a single TCR beta chain sequence and its context. Its antigen is undetermined. The data derive from a study of cytomegalovirus exposure and HLA in healthy donors. CDR3 length: 13 residues. In germline, CDR1 is MDHEN, CDR2 SYDVKM. V was trimmed by 8 bases and J by 0 bases, leaving 8 bases between them. Study findings and constraints: In the analysis, some V segments, TRBV6-2 and TRBV6-3 included, were excluded as indistinguishable.

Vbeta (60) and Jbeta (13) primers were used in the PCR. TCRdb keeps only in-frame clones here, not all; method: immunoSEQ multiplex PCR. In the table there are 59,000 or so clones, 85% of which are singletons. The V gene is TRBV28, the J gene TRBJ1-5; D unclear. The sequenced sample consisted of PBMCs. This TCR derives from a female donor in good health and CMV-seronegative. The CDR3 spells CASAGDSNQPQHF. The CDR3 DNA reads TGTGCCAGCGCGGGTGATAGCAATCAGCCCCAGCATTTT.